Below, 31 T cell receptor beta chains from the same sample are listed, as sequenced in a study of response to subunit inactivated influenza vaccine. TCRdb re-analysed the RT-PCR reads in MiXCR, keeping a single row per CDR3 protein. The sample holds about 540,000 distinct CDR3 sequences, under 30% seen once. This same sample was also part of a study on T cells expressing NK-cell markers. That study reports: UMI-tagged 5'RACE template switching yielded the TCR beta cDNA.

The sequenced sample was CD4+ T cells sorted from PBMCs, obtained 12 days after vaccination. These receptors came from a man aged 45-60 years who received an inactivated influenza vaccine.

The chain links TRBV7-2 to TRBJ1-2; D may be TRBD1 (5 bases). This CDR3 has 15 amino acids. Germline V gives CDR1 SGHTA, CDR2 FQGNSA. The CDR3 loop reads CAVTRGGYGTYGYTF. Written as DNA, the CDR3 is TGTGCTGTCACTAGGGGCGGTTACGGTACTTATGGCTACACCTTC.

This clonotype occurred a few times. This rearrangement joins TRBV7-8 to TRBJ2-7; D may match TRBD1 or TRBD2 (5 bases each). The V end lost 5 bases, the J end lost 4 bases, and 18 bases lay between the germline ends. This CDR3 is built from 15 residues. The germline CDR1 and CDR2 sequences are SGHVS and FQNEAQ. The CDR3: CASSPMGTAKYEQYF. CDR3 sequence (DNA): TGTGCCAGCAGCCCAATGGGGACCGCTAAGTACGAGCAGTACTTC.

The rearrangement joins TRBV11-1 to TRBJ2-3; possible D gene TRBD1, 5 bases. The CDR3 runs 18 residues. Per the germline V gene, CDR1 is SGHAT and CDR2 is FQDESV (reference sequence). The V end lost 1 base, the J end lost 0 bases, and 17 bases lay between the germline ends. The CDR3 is CASSLEGLTYSSTDTQYF. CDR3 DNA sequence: TGTGCCAGCAGCTTAGAGGGGTTAACTTACTCTAGCACAGATACGCAGTATTTT.

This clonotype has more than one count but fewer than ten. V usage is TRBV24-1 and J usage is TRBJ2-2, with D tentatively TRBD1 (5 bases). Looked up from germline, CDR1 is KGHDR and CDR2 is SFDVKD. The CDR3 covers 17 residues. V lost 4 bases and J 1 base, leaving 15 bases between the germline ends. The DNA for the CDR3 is TGTGCCACCAGTGACTTCTACGGAACAGGGAACACCGGGGAGCTGTTTTTT. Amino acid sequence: CATSDFYGTGNTGELFF.

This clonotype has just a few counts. The CDR3 here is CASRTQGGGKLFF. The CDR3 bases are TGTGCCAGCAGAACACAGGGGGGTGGAAAACTGTTTTTT. V is TRBV12-3 or TRBV12-4 and J is TRBJ1-4; 8 bases fit TRBD1. V dropped 6 bases and J dropped 10; count of bases not matched to a gene: 7. The CDR3 loop spans 13 amino acids.

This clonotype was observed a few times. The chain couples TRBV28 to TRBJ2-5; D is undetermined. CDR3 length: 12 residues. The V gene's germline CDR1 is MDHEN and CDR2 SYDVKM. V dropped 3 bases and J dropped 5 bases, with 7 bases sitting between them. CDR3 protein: CASSFGPETQYF. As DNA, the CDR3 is TGTGCCAGCAGTTTTGGGCCCGAGACCCAGTACTTC.

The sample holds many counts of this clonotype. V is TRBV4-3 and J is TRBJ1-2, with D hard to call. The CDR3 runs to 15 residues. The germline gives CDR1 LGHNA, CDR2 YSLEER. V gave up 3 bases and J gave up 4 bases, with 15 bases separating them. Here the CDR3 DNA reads TGCGCCAGCAGCCAGGCGGGCAAGAGGAGCTATGGCTACACCTTC. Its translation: CASSQAGKRSYGYTF.

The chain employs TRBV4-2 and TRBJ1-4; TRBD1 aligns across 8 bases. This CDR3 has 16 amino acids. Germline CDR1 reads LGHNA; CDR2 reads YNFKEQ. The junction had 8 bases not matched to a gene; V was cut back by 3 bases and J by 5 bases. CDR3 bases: TGTGCCAGCAGCCACCCCCGGGGACAGGTGAATGAAAAACTGTTTTTT. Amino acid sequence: CASSHPRGQVNEKLFF.

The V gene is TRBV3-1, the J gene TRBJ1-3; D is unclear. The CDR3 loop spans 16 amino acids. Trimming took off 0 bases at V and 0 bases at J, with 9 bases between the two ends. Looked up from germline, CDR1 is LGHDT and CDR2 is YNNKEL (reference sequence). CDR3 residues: CASSQDFGFSGNTIYF. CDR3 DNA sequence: TGTGCCAGCAGCCAAGATTTCGGATTCTCTGGAAACACCATATATTTT.

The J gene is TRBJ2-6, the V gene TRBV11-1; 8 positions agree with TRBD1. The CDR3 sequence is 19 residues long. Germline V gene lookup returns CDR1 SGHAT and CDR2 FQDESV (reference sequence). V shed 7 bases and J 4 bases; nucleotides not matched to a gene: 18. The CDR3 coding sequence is TGTGCCAGCATCCCGCCCCTTATTTACAGGGGGAGAGGGGCCAACGTCCTGACTTTC. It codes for CASIPPLIYRGRGANVLTF.

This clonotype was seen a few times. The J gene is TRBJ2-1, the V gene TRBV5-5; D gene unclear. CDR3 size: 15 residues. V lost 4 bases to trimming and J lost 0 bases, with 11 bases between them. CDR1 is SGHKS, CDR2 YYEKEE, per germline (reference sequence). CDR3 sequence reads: CASSLQASSYNEQFF. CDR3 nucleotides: TGTGCCAGCAGCCTGCAGGCAAGCTCCTACAATGAGCAGTTCTTC.

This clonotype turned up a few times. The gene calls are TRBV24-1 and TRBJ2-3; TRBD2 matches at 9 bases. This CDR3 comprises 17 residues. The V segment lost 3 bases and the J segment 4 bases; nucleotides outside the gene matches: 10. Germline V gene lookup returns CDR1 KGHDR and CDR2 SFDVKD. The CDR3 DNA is TGTGCCACCAGTGATCCGTCGTGGCGGGAGGGTGCAGATACGCAGTATTTT. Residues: CATSDPSWREGADTQYF.

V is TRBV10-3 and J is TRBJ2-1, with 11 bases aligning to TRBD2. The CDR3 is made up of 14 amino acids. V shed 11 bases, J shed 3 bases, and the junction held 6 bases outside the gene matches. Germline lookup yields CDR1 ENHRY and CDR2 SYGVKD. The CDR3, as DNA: TGTGCCTCACGACTAGCGGGAAGCTACAATGAGCAGTTCTTC. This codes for CASRLAGSYNEQFF.

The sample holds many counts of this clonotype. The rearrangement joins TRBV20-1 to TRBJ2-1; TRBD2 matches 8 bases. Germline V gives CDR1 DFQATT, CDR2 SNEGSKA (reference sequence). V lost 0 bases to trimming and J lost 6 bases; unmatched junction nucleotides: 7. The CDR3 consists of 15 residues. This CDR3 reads CSARDIREGRNEQFF. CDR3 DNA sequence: TGCAGTGCTAGAGATATACGGGAGGGCCGCAATGAGCAGTTCTTC.

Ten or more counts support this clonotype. In DNA form, the CDR3 reads TGCAGTGCTTTAGACAGGAACAAAAACATTCAGTACTTC. It codes for CSALDRNKNIQYF. The chain recombines TRBV20-1 with TRBJ2-4, with a possible D match to TRBD1 (6 bases). The ends were cut back, 5 bases at V and 3 bases at J, with 11 bases in the middle. CDR3 length: 13 amino acids. The germline V gene has CDR1 DFQATT and CDR2 SNEGSKA (reference sequence).

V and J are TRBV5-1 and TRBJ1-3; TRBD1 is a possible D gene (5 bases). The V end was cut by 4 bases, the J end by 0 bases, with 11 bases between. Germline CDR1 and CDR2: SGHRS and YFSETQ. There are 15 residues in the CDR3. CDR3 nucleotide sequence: TGCGCCAGCAGCCCCGAGGGGAACTCTGGAAACACCATATATTTT. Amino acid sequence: CASSPEGNSGNTIYF. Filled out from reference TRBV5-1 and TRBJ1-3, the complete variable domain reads KAGVTQTPRYLIKTRGQQVTLSCSPISGHRSVSWYQQTPGQGLQFLFEYFSETQRNKGNFPGRFSGRQFSNSRSEMNVSTLELGDSALYLCASSPEGNSGNTIYFGEGSWLTVV.

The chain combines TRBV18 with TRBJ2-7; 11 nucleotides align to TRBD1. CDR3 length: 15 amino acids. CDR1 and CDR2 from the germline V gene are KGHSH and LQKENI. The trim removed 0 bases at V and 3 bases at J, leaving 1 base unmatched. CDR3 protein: CASSPPGQGDYEQYF. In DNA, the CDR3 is TGTGCCAGCTCACCACCGGGACAGGGGGACTACGAGCAGTACTTC.

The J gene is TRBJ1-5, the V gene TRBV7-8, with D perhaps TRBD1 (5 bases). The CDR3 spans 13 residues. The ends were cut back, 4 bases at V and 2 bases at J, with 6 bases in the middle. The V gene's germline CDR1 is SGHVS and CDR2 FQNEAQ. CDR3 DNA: TGTGCCAGCAGCTCAGGGCGCAATCAGCCCCAGCATTTT. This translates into CASSSGRNQPQHF.

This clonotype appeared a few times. CDR3 sequence: CASSRRQAQETQYF. CDR3 nucleotide sequence: TGTGCCAGCAGCCGCAGACAGGCTCAAGAGACCCAGTACTTC. This chain joins TRBV14 and TRBJ2-5, with a weak D call TRBD1 (6 bases). CDR1 and CDR2 (germline): SGHDN, FVKESK. This CDR3 is 14 amino acids long. V was clipped by 4 bases and J by 2 bases, with 11 bases between them.

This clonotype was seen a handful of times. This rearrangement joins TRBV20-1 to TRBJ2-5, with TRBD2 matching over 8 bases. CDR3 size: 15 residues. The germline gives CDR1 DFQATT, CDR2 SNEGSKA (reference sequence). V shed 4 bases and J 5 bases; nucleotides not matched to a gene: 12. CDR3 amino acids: CSATQQAGAGETQYF. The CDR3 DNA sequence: TGCAGTGCTACCCAGCAAGCGGGGGCCGGGGAGACCCAGTACTTC.

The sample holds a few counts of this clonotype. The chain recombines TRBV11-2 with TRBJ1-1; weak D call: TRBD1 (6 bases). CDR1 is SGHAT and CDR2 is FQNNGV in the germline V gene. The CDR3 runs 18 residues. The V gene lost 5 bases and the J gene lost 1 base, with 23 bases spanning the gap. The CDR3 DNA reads TGTGCCAGCAGCCCCTTGGGCCAGGGGTGGTTTAGGAACACTGAAGCTTTCTTT. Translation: CASSPLGQGWFRNTEAFF.

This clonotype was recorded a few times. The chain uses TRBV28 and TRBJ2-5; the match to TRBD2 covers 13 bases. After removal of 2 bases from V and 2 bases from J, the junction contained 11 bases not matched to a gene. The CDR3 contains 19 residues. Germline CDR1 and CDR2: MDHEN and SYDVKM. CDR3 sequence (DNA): TGTGCCAGCAGTTTAGAGTTGACTAGCGGGGGGCCGAAGCAAGAGACCCAGTACTTC. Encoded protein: CASSLELTSGGPKQETQYF. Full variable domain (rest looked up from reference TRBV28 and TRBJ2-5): DVKVTQSSRYLVKRTGEKVFLECVQDMDHENMFWYRQDPGLGLRLIYFSYDVKMKEKGDIPEGYSVSREKKERFSLILESASTNQTSMYLCASSLELTSGGPKQETQYFGPGTRLLVL.

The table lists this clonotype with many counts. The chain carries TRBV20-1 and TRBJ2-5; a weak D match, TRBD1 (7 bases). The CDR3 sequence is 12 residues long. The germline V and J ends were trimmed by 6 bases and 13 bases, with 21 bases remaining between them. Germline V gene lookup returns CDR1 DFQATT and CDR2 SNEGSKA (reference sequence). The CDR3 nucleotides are TGCAGTGCGACGACGGGGGACAGTACACCGTACTTC. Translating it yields CSATTGDSTPYF.

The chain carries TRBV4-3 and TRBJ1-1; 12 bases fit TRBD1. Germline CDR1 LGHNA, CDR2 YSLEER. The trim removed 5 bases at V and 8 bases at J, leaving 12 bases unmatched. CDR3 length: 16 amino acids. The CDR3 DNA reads TGCGCCAGCAGCACCACCGGGACAGGGGGCCGGACAGAAGCTTTCTTT. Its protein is CASSTTGTGGRTEAFF.

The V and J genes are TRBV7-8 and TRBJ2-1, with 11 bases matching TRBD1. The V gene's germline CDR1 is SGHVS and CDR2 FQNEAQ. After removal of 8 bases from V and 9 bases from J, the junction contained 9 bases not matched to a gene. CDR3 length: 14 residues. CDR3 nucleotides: TGTGCCAGCGGAAGGACAGGGGGCTATAGTGAGCAGTTCTTC. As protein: CASGRTGGYSEQFF.

CDR3 residues: CASSYDKYQPQHF. In DNA form, the CDR3 reads TGTGCCAGCAGCTACGACAAATATCAGCCCCAGCATTTT. V is TRBV7-2 and J is TRBJ1-5; D unclear. The CDR3 is made up of 13 amino acids. CDR1 is SGHTA, CDR2 FQGNSA, per germline. The V and J ends lost 4 bases and 5 bases respectively, with 9 bases between them. Variable domain in full (rest from reference TRBV7-2 and TRBJ1-5): GAGVSQSPSNKVTEKGKDVELRCDPISGHTALYWYRQSLGQGLEFLIYFQGNSAPDKSGLPSDRFSAERTGGSVSTLTIQRTQQEDSAVYLCASSYDKYQPQHFGDGTRLSIL.

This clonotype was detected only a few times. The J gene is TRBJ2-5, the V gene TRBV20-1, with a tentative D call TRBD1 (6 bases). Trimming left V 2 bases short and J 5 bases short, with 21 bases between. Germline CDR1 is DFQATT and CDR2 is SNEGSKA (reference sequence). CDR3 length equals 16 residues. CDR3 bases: TGCAGTGCTAGACCAAGCCCCACGGACAGTCGGGAGACCCAGTACTTC. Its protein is CSARPSPTDSRETQYF.

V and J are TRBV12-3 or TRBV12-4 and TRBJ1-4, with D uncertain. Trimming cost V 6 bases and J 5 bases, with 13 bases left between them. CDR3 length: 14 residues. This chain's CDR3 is CASSPEGENEKLFF. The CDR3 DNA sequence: TGTGCCAGCAGCCCCGAGGGAGAAAATGAAAAACTGTTTTTT.

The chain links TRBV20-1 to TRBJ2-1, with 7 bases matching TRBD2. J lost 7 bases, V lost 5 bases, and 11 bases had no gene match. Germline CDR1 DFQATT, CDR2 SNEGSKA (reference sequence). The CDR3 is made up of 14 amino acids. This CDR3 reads CSALGREGWNEQFF. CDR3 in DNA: TGCAGTGCTTTGGGGAGGGAGGGTTGGAATGAGCAGTTCTTC.

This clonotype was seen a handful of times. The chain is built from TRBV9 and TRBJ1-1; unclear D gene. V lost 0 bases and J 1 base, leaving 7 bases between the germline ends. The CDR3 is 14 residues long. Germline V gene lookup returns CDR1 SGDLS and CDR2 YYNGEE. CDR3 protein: CASSVDTKNTEAFF. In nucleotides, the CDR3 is TGTGCCAGCAGCGTAGACACAAAGAACACTGAAGCTTTCTTT.

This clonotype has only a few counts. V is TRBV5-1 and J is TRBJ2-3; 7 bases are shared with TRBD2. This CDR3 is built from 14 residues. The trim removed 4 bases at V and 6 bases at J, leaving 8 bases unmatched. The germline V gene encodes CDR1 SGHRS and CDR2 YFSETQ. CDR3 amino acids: CASSLGLEGDTQYF. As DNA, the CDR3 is TGCGCCAGCAGCCTCGGACTAGAGGGTGATACGCAGTATTTT.